This T cell receptor (beta chain) is from a study of PD-1 blockade in classical Hodgkin lymphoma. The sample's time point: newly diagnosed, previously untreated cHL patient sample. Magnetic negative selection purified CD4+ T cells from thawed PBMCs. Acting as the comparison were PBMCs from newly diagnosed, untreated classical Hodgkin lymphoma. Concerning this clone itself: Its target is unknown.

The CDR3 covers 10 residues. In germline, CDR1 is DFQATT, CDR2 SNEGSKA (reference sequence). With 5 bases removed from V and 10 bases from J, the gap between germline ends came to 11 bases. Study findings and constraints: Reported baseline diversity: healthy donors highest, relapsed/refractory patients lowest.

Clones were read by immunoSEQ multiplex PCR, and TCRdb kept only the in-frame ones, dropping some. The table shows roughly 31,000 clones, with roughly 90% occurring only once. What was sequenced was CD4+ T cells from blood. This chain connects TRBV20-1 to TRBJ1-1; D gene uncertain. The receptor's source is a human donor with classical Hodgkin lymphoma. CDR3 sequence (DNA): TGCAGTGCTGCTTCGGGAGCAGCTTTCTTT. Encoded protein: CSAASGAAFF.